Shown below are 24 T cell receptor beta chains from a single sample sequenced in a study of blood T cell repertoires in COVID-19. Profiled with immunoSEQ multiplex PCR; TCRdb holds only in-frame clones, not every one. The sample includes 300,000 to 400,000 clones, about four fifths of them seen just once. The sequenced sample consisted of peripheral blood. These receptors came from a young man with active or convalescent COVID-19.

The rearrangement joins TRBV2 to TRBJ2-7; 8 bases match TRBD1. Germline V gives CDR1 SNHLY, CDR2 FYNNEI. The V and J ends lost 3 bases and 3 bases, in that order; junction bases with no gene match: 4. The CDR3 length is 14 residues. The CDR3 loop is CASSDGQGGYEQYF. In DNA, the CDR3 is TGTGCCAGCAGTGACGGACAGGGTGGCTACGAGCAGTACTTC.

The genes are TRBV21-1 and TRBJ1-1; the tabulated D call, TRBD1, remains unverified against the DNA. TRBV21-1 counts as a pseudogene. The CDR3 totals 15 residues. In DNA, the CDR3 is TGTGCCAGCAGCGGCCGGGACAGGGCCTTTACTGAAGCTTTCTTT. The encoded protein is CASSGRDRAFTEAFF.

The chain couples TRBV18 to TRBJ2-2; D may be TRBD2 (5 bases). Germline CDR1 reads KGHSH; CDR2 reads LQKENI. The CDR3 extends over 14 amino acids. Trimming removed 6 bases at V and 1 base at J, with 9 bases between. The chain's CDR3 is CASSGELNTGELFF. CDR3 DNA sequence: TGTGCCAGCTCCGGGGAATTGAACACCGGGGAGCTGTTTTTT.

The gene calls are TRBV7-6 and TRBJ2-1; 9 bases are a match to TRBD2. Unmatched junction bases numbered 13, after V lost 6 bases and J lost 7 bases. The CDR3 totals 16 residues. Germline lookup yields CDR1 SGHVS and CDR2 FNYEAQ. The CDR3 bases are TGTGCCAGCAGTAGAACCCAAAGCGGGAGGATAAATGAGCAGTTCTTC. Translating gives CASSRTQSGRINEQFF. The variable domain in full, with the rest retrieved from reference TRBV7-6 and TRBJ2-1, is GAGVSQSPRYKVTKRGQDVALRCDPISGHVSLYWYRQALGQGPEFLTYFNYEAQQDKSGLPNDRFSAERPEGSISTLTIQRTEQRDSAMYRCASSRTQSGRINEQFFGPGTRLTVL.

The chain has TRBV7-9 and TRBJ1-2; TRBD1 matches 9 bases. Losses at the gene ends were 5 bases for V and 5 bases for J; bases not matched to a gene: 6. The CDR3 is 14 residues long. The germline V gene has CDR1 SEHNR and CDR2 FQNEAQ (reference sequence). CDR3 sequence: CASSGGTGSYGYTF. In DNA, the CDR3 is TGTGCCAGCAGCGGCGGGACAGGGTCATATGGCTACACCTTC.

This rearrangement joins TRBV30 to TRBJ1-4, with D unclear. The CDR3 spans 14 residues. The germline gives CDR1 GTSNPN, CDR2 SVGIG (reference sequence). V was trimmed by 5 bases and J by 8 bases, leaving 18 bases between them. CDR3 nucleotide sequence: TGTGCCTGGGGCCCGGGGTCCCTCGGGGAAAAACTGTTTTTT. Protein product: CAWGPGSLGEKLFF.

This clone was detected only a few times. The chain links TRBV19 to TRBJ2-1, with D maybe TRBD2 (6 bases). The CDR3 extends over 13 amino acids. V was clipped by 6 bases and J by 10 bases, with 16 bases between them. Germline V gene lookup returns CDR1 LNHDA and CDR2 SQIVND (reference sequence). The CDR3 sequence is CASSQQGAGEQFF. CDR3 nucleotide sequence: TGTGCCAGTAGCCAGCAAGGGGCGGGGGAGCAGTTCTTC.

This clone has only a few counts. V usage is TRBV7-2 and J usage is TRBJ1-5, with D unclear. Germline values: CDR1 SGHTA, CDR2 FQGNSA. The CDR3 length is 15 residues. Trimming took off 0 bases at V and 5 bases at J, with 11 bases between the two ends. CDR3 DNA sequence: TGTGCCAGCAGCTTAGCGTCAGGTTCGGATCAGCCCCAGCATTTT. The encoded protein is CASSLASGSDQPQHF.

V gene TRBV28 combines with J gene TRBJ1-1; 10 bases align to TRBD1. The CDR3 extends over 15 amino acids. CDR1 is MDHEN, CDR2 SYDVKM, per germline. The V gene end was trimmed by 5 bases and the J gene end by 3 bases; junction bases not matched to a gene: 6. The CDR3 DNA sequence: TGTGCCAGCAGTCCCCGGGGACAGGGGTACACTGAAGCTTTCTTT. Translated: CASSPRGQGYTEAFF.

This clone was detected many times. The chain carries TRBV28 and TRBJ2-7, with D unclear. This CDR3 contains 12 residues. The germline V and J ends were trimmed by 5 bases and 1 base, with 6 bases remaining between them. Per germline, CDR1 MDHEN and CDR2 SYDVKM. CDR3: CASSLLSYEQYF. Here the CDR3 DNA reads TGTGCCAGCAGTCTACTATCCTACGAGCAGTACTTC.

This clone occurred a few times. This sequence joins TRBV14 and TRBJ2-1, with D possibly matching TRBD1 (5 bases). The V and J ends lost 3 bases and 5 bases respectively, with 14 bases between them. Per the germline V gene, CDR1 is SGHDN and CDR2 is FVKESK. This CDR3 spans 15 amino acids. In DNA, the CDR3 is TGTGCCAGCAGCCAGCAGGGCGCGGTACACAATGAGCAGTTCTTC. Translated: CASSQQGAVHNEQFF.

The CDR3 nucleotides read TGTGCCAGCAGTACCGGGACTAGCGGGAGGATGGACAATGAGCAGTTCTTC. Translation gives CASSTGTSGRMDNEQFF. V usage is TRBV13 and J usage is TRBJ2-1; 15 nucleotides align to TRBD2. The CDR3 runs 17 residues. V was clipped by 6 bases and J by 5 bases; unmatched bases: 8. Per the germline V gene, CDR1 is PRHDT and CDR2 is FYEKMQ (reference sequence). Full variable domain (rest looked up from reference TRBV13 and TRBJ2-1): AAGVIQSPRHLIKEKRETATLKCYPIPRHDTVYWYQQGPGQDPQFLISFYEKMQSDKGSIPDRFSAQQFSDYHSELNMSSLELGDSALYFCASSTGTSGRMDNEQFFGPGTRLTVL.

The J gene is TRBJ2-1, the V gene TRBV11-2, with a possible D match to TRBD1 (6 bases). Germline CDR1 is SGHAT and CDR2 is FQNNGV. The germline V and J ends were trimmed by 5 bases and 5 bases, with 10 bases remaining between them. The CDR3 covers 13 residues. CDR3 nucleotides: TGTGCCAGCAGCCCCTGGGGGCACAATGAGCAGTTCTTC. Encoded protein: CASSPWGHNEQFF.

This chain connects TRBV11-2 to TRBJ2-3; the match to TRBD1 covers 9 bases. Germline trimming cut 4 bases from V and 6 bases from J; bases unmatched to any gene: 5. The V gene's germline CDR1 is SGHAT and CDR2 FQNNGV. The CDR3 covers 14 residues. CDR3: CASSYRGPGDTQYF. The CDR3 DNA is TGTGCCAGCAGCTACAGGGGGCCAGGGGATACGCAGTATTTT. The full variable domain, with the rest looked up from reference TRBV11-2 and TRBJ2-3, is EAGVAQSPRYKIIEKRQSVAFWCNPISGHATLYWYQQILGQGPKLLIQFQNNGVVDDSQLPKDRFSAERLKGVDSTLKIQPAKLEDSAVYLCASSYRGPGDTQYFGPGTRLTVL.

The chain recombines TRBV5-1 with TRBJ2-6, with 12 positions matching TRBD1. The J segment lost 3 bases and the V segment lost 9 bases, leaving 10 bases of the junction unmatched. Germline CDR1 and CDR2: SGHRS and YFSETQ. CDR3 length: 17 amino acids. DNA of the CDR3: TGCGCCACCTTTGCCGGGGACAGGGGGCTTGGGGCCAACGTCCTGACTTTC. Translating gives CATFAGDRGLGANVLTF.

The chain is built from TRBV7-7 and TRBJ2-1; 9 bases align to TRBD2. The ends lost 5 bases at V and 15 bases at J; junction bases unmatched: 11. Germline V gene lookup returns CDR1 SSHAT and CDR2 FNYEAQ (reference sequence). The CDR3 contains 13 residues. The chain's CDR3 is CASSPSGSGGVFF. The CDR3, as DNA: TGTGCCAGCAGCCCTTCAGGTAGCGGGGGCGTGTTCTTC. Filled out from reference TRBV7-7 and TRBJ2-1, the complete variable domain reads GAGVSQSPRYKVTKRGQDVTLRCDPISSHATLYWYQQALGQGPEFLTYFNYEAQPDKSGLPSDRFSAERPEGSISTLTIQRTEQRDSAMYRCASSPSGSGGVFFGPGTRLTVL.

This chain uses TRBV7-3 with TRBJ2-3, with 14 bases matching TRBD2. V dropped 2 bases and J dropped 0; count of bases not matched to a gene: 1. Germline CDR1 and CDR2: SGHTA and FQGTGA. The CDR3 has 17 amino acids. CDR3 nucleotide sequence: TGTGCCAGCAGCTTAGGACTAGCGGGGGGTAGCACAGATACGCAGTATTTT. Translating gives CASSLGLAGGSTDTQYF.

The genes are TRBV6-5 and TRBJ1-2; 7 nucleotides align to TRBD1. V lost 3 bases and J lost 5; bases outside the gene matches: 12. The CDR3 sequence is 16 residues long. The germline gives CDR1 MNHEY, CDR2 SVGAGI. The CDR3 DNA follows: TGTGCCAGCAGTTATGATAGACAGGGCAGTCTTTATGGCTACACCTTC. Amino acids: CASSYDRQGSLYGYTF.

CDR3 loop: CASSSDSMGLQPYEQYF. CDR3 DNA: TGTGCCAGCAGTTCTGATAGTATGGGACTTCAGCCCTACGAGCAGTACTTC. V usage is TRBV28 and J usage is TRBJ2-7; possible D gene TRBD2, 6 bases. V lost 4 bases and J lost 2, with 21 bases in between. The CDR3 contains 17 residues. Germline V gene data show CDR1 as MDHEN and CDR2 as SYDVKM.

This clone appeared a single time. The rearrangement links TRBV2 to TRBJ1-5; D call uncertain. V shed 5 bases and J shed 6 bases, with 11 bases lying between them. The CDR3 sequence is 13 residues long. Germline values: CDR1 SNHLY, CDR2 FYNNEI. The DNA for the CDR3 is TGTGCCAGCAGTATTCAGGTCCTTCAGCCCCAGCATTTT. Protein: CASSIQVLQPQHF.

The rearrangement links TRBV6-4 to TRBJ2-1; D is possibly TRBD2 (6 bases). The germline CDR1 and CDR2 sequences are MRHNA and SNTAGT. The CDR3 sequence is 15 residues long. Between the trimmed V and J ends, which lost 4 bases and 8 bases, there was a span of 18 bases. The DNA for the CDR3 is TGTGCCAGCAGTGCCGCTAAACTCCCGGGGGATGAGCAGTTCTTC. This gives the protein CASSAAKLPGDEQFF.

The chain recombines TRBV7-2 with TRBJ2-5; 7 nucleotides line up with TRBD2. The trim removed 5 bases at V and 5 bases at J, leaving 14 bases unmatched. The CDR3 is 16 residues long. CDR1 is SGHTA, CDR2 FQGNSA, per germline. In DNA form, the CDR3 reads TGTGCCAGCAGCCCAACGGGAGCGGGGCCCTGGGAGACCCAGTACTTC. Protein: CASSPTGAGPWETQYF.

This chain joins TRBV4-3 and TRBJ1-2, with D possibly matching TRBD1 (5 bases). CDR1 LGHNA and CDR2 YSLEER come from the germline V gene. Trimming took off 0 bases at V and 7 bases at J, with 18 bases between the two ends. This CDR3 contains 16 residues. The CDR3 loop is CASSQDSGGTYGGYTF. The CDR3 nucleotides are TGCGCCAGCAGCCAAGATTCGGGGGGGACCTACGGTGGCTACACCTTC.

The chain recombines TRBV4-1 with TRBJ2-1, with TRBD1 as a possible D gene (7 bases). This CDR3 contains 14 residues. Germline V gene lookup returns CDR1 MGHRA and CDR2 YSYEKL. Trimming cost V 4 bases and J 7 bases, with 14 bases left between them. CDR3 nucleotide sequence: TGCGCCAGCAGCCCTTGGGACAGCGGGAATGAGCAGTTCTTC. This encodes CASSPWDSGNEQFF.